These T cell receptor beta chains were read from a single sample in a study of CD8 T cells in Susac syndrome. TCRdb passed the immunoSEQ multiplex PCR reads through MiXCR, listing each CDR3 protein once. The data contain more than 200,000 distinct CDR3 sequences, about 95% of them singletons. Material: CD4+ T cells from PBMCs. Receptors were obtained from a human donor with Susac syndrome. Both conserved end residues are part of each CDR3. Fields, in order: D gene, CDR3 length, J gene, V gene, clone size, CDR3 protein, CDR3 DNA. A D gene is named only where the DNA matches it firmly. The listing skips clone size in some rows; elsewhere it reads once, few, many or a size class.

>TRBD1|14|TRBJ1-5|TRBV3-1|NA
CASSQTDRGPPQHF
TGTGCCAGCAGCCAAACGGACAGGGGGCCTCCCCAGCATTTT
>NA|12|TRBJ2-1|TRBV15|NA
CATSLALNEQFF
TGTGCCACCAGCTTAGCGTTGAATGAGCAGTTCTTC
>TRBD2|18|TRBJ2-3|TRBV7-2|NA
CASSLGYSGDTSTDTQYF
TGTGCCAGCAGCTTAGGTTATAGCGGGGACACTAGCACAGATACGCAGTATTTT
>NA|16|TRBJ2-1|TRBV2|NA
CASRDEVVLQGSEQFF
TGTGCCAGCAGAGACGAAGTAGTCCTACAGGGCAGTGAGCAGTTCTTC
>NA|14|TRBJ1-2|TRBV5-4|few
CASSLVHKGYGYTF
TGTGCCAGCAGCTTGGTTCACAAGGGCTATGGCTACACCTTC
>TRBD1|17|TRBJ1-5|TRBV6-2/TRBV6-3|NA
CASSYEGQGARNQPQHF
TGTGCCAGCAGTTACGAGGGCCAGGGGGCGCGCAATCAGCCCCAGCATTTT
>NA|14|TRBJ2-3|TRBV29-1|NA
CSVEKAGAGDTQYF
TGCAGCGTTGAGAAGGCGGGGGCGGGAGATACGCAGTATTTT
>NA|15|TRBJ2-1|TRBV15|NA
CATSRDLTRSNEQFF
TGTGCCACCAGCAGAGATTTAACCCGATCCAATGAGCAGTTCTTC
>TRBD1|14|TRBJ1-6|TRBV20-1|NA
CSARRTGENSPLHF
TGCAGTGCTAGAAGGACAGGGGAGAATTCACCCCTCCACTTT
>NA|11|TRBJ1-2|TRBV20-1|NA
CSARQGDGYTF
TGCAGTGCTAGACAGGGTGACGGCTACACCTTC
>TRBD1|14|TRBJ1-2|TRBV30|NA
CAWSGMGQKHGYTF
TGTGCCTGGAGTGGGATGGGACAGAAACATGGCTACACCTTC
>TRBD1|14|TRBJ1-3|TRBV10-3|NA
CATWDRDSGNTIYF
TGTGCCACCTGGGACAGAGACTCTGGAAACACCATATATTTT
>NA|12|TRBJ2-7|TRBV6-6|NA
CASSSSDVKQYF
TGTGCCAGCAGCTCCTCAGATGTCAAGCAGTACTTC
>NA|16|TRBJ1-2|TRBV4-3|NA
CASSQDAGTPNYGYTF
TGCGCCAGCAGCCAAGACGCGGGGACACCGAACTATGGCTACACCTTC